This paragraph covers one T cell receptor (beta chain) sequence. Measured with immunoSEQ multiplex PCR; TCRdb has only the in-frame clones, and not every one. The sample lists 100,000 or so clones, approximately 96% occurring once. V was clipped by 0 bases and J by 4 bases, with 6 bases between them. The CDR3 spans 13 residues. Germline lookup yields CDR1 SGDLS and CDR2 YYNGEE. The sample belongs to a study of technical replicates of blood from a handful of donors. This chain connects TRBV9 to TRBJ2-3; D gene uncertain. The specimen was T cells isolated from PBMCs. This clonotype was sampled from a human donor in good health. CDR3 nucleotides: TGTGCCAGCAGCGTAGGTATCGCAGATACGCAGTATTTT. Residues: CASSVGIADTQYF.